The clone carrying this T cell receptor (beta chain) is termed medium-sized. Its antigen is currently unknown. TCR alpha and beta CDR3 regions were amplified from RNA using iRepertoire nested multiplex PCR. One-step reverse transcription and amplification started from about 100-400 ng of tissue mRNA or PBMC total RNA. TCRdb ran MiXCR on the multiplex PCR reads and lists one entry per CDR3 protein. This sample has around 10,000 distinct CDR3 sequences, with 45% to 65% found just once. The data were obtained in a study of glioma-infiltrating T cells. The CDR3 sequence is 13 residues long. Trimming pared 1 base from V and 4 bases from J, leaving 8 bases between. The V gene's germline CDR1 is LGHNA and CDR2 YNFKEQ. Study results and limitations: Non-neoplastic patients had below-expected tissue-blood divergence, while all gliomas exceeded expectation. Only very few CDR3 sequences appeared in both tissue and blood.

The receptor was isolated from a human donor with low-grade glioma or glioblastoma, undergoing nonglioma brain surgery, or in good health (not recorded which). The V gene is TRBV4-2, the J gene TRBJ2-7, with D unclear. The sequencing input was glioma tissue, nonneoplastic brain tissue, or PBMCs (not recorded which). The CDR3 loop is CASSQVGAYEQYF. CDR3 in DNA: TGTGCCAGCAGCCAAGTAGGAGCATACGAGCAGTACTTC.